These T cell receptor beta chains were read from a single sample in a study of blood T cells in healthy people across ages. MiXCR, run by TCRdb on the 5' RACE reads, gives a single entry per CDR3 protein. The table includes 800,000 or so distinct CDR3 sequences, around 25% detected once. In addition, the sample was reused for a study of T cells of mothers and their children.

The sample comprised blood. These receptors were obtained from a boy aged 5-17 years in good health. Both conserved end residues are part of each CDR3. Each record gives: V gene, J gene, CDR3 protein.

v_gene: TRBV7-9; j_gene: TRBJ1-6; CDR3aa: CASSLAWTGDNSPLHF
v_gene: TRBV29-1; j_gene: TRBJ2-4; CDR3aa: CSVGWGQMNIQYF
v_gene: TRBV27; j_gene: TRBJ1-2; CDR3aa: CASSRPGGGGYTF
v_gene: TRBV20-1; j_gene: TRBJ2-7; CDR3aa: CSAAMTSGSEQYF
v_gene: TRBV5-1; j_gene: TRBJ1-2; CDR3aa: CASSLGINNYGYTF
v_gene: TRBV27; j_gene: TRBJ2-7; CDR3aa: CASSFIGDKPYEQYF
v_gene: TRBV29-1; j_gene: TRBJ1-4; CDR3aa: CSVAQGQGGSNEKLFF
v_gene: TRBV7-8; j_gene: TRBJ2-3; CDR3aa: CASRQGRAADTQYF
v_gene: TRBV28; j_gene: TRBJ2-1; CDR3aa: CASSSPGLAGGGSYNEQFF
v_gene: TRBV29-1; j_gene: TRBJ1-1; CDR3aa: CSVGQVWPDEAFF
v_gene: TRBV27; j_gene: TRBJ2-7; CDR3aa: CASSRAGLPPGEQYF
v_gene: TRBV29-1; j_gene: TRBJ1-1; CDR3aa: CSVSGTGGGEAFF
v_gene: TRBV29-1; j_gene: .; CDR3aa: CSVDILAGGYEQYF